A selection of T cell receptor beta chains follows, all from one sample in a study of blood T cell repertoires in COVID-19. The repertoire was sequenced with immunoSEQ multiplex PCR; TCRdb's copy has only in-frame clones and lacks some. The top ten clones hold approximately 1.1% of a sample with some 170,000 clones, about 85% of them seen once. The sample consisted of peripheral blood. The receptors come from a man aged 35 to 55 with acute or convalescent COVID-19. Both conserved end residues are part of each CDR3. The D gene is left open where the match is weak. For some rows the clone size is stated as once, few or many, or as a class when expanded; others skip it.

J,V,size,D,CDR3,DNA
TRBJ2-7,TRBV13,few,NA,CASSLGGQLNPYEQYF,TGTGCCAGCAGCTTAGGTGGACAGTTAAATCCCTACGAGCAGTACTTC
TRBJ1-3,TRBV12-2,NA,NA,CASRLVLGSSGNTIYF,TGTGCAAGTCGCTTAGTTTTGGGCAGCTCTGGAAACACCATATATTTT
TRBJ2-7,TRBV2,NA,NA,CASSVRFDYEQYF,TGTGCCAGCAGTGTACGGTTCGACTACGAGCAGTACTTC
TRBJ1-1,TRBV2,NA,TRBD1,CASSVQGTGTTEAFF,TGTGCCAGCAGTGTACAGGGGACAGGGACCACTGAAGCTTTCTTT
TRBJ1-2,TRBV27,few,NA,CASSLSLTGSNYGYTF,TGTGCCAGCAGTTTATCTTTAACAGGGTCTAACTATGGCTACACCTTC
TRBJ2-6,TRBV11-2,NA,TRBD1,CASSPDRLGANVLTF,TGTGCCAGCAGCCCGGACAGGTTAGGCGCCAACGTCCTGACTTTC
TRBJ1-2,TRBV28,NA,TRBD1,CASRSQGESGYTF,TGTGCCAGCAGGTCGCAGGGGGAAAGTGGCTACACCTTC
TRBJ1-6,TRBV4-1,NA,NA,CASTSEGGGGKNSPLHF,TGCGCCAGCACCTCGGAGGGGGGGGGAGGAAAGAATTCACCCCTCCACTTT
TRBJ2-7,TRBV6-1,NA,TRBD1,CASSELLGTAPYEQYF,TGTGCCAGCAGTGAGCTACTCGGGACAGCCCCCTACGAGCAGTACTTC
TRBJ2-7,TRBV5-8,NA,NA,CASSSYRVSYEQYF,TGTGCCAGCAGCTCGTACAGGGTAAGCTACGAGCAGTACTTC
TRBJ1-4,TRBV24-1,NA,NA,CATSASDNGKLFF,TGTGCCACCAGTGCCAGTGATAATGGAAAACTGTTTTTT
TRBJ2-2,TRBV11-2,NA,NA,CASSPTTGITGELFF,TGTGCCAGCAGCCCCACTACAGGGATCACCGGGGAGCTGTTTTTT
TRBJ1-1,TRBV1,few,NA,CTSSQEAREQHTEAFF,TGCACCAGCAGCCAAGAGGCCCGGGAGCAGCACACTGAAGCTTTCTTT
TRBJ2-7,TRBV2,NA,NA,CASSRVFITYEQYF,TGTGCCAGCAGTCGAGTCTTCATAACCTACGAGCAGTACTTC
TRBJ2-7,TRBV3-1/TRBV3-2,NA,NA,CASRGGYEQYF,TGTGCCAGCAGAGGGGGCTACGAGCAGTACTTC
TRBJ2-3,TRBV7-3,NA,NA,CASSFRSGGPVPDTQYF,TGTGCCAGCAGCTTCCGATCCGGGGGGCCCGTACCAGATACGCAGTATTTT
TRBJ2-1,TRBV5-1,NA,NA,CASSLPGPSYNEQFF,TGCGCCAGCAGCCTACCGGGTCCCTCCTACAATGAGCAGTTCTTC
TRBJ2-3,TRBV9,NA,TRBD2,CASSLASSGGPHTQYF,TGTGCCAGCAGCCTCGCCTCCAGCGGGGGGCCGCATACGCAGTATTTT
TRBJ1-1,TRBV12-3/TRBV12-4,NA,NA,CASTYGYSEAFF,TGTGCCAGCACATATGGTTACTCTGAAGCTTTCTTT
TRBJ1-2,TRBV24-1,NA,TRBD1,CATSDPGQPLGGYTF,TGTGCCACCAGTGATCCGGGACAGCCCTTAGGGGGCTACACCTTC
TRBJ1-2,TRBV2,NA,NA,CASSESQGAYGYTF,TGTGCCAGCAGTGAAAGTCAGGGTGCCTATGGCTACACCTTC
TRBJ2-5,TRBV5-1,NA,NA,CASSPTQGSTQYF,TGCGCCAGCAGCCCCACACAGGGAAGCACCCAGTACTTC
TRBJ1-1,TRBV5-1,NA,TRBD1,CASSLAQGSDTEAFF,TGCGCCAGCAGCCTAGCACAGGGGTCTGACACTGAAGCTTTCTTT
TRBJ1-4,TRBV7-2,NA,TRBD1,CASSPSPGQGKEKLFF,TGTGCCAGCAGCCCATCCCCAGGACAGGGCAAGGAAAAACTGTTTTTT
TRBJ2-1,TRBV5-1,NA,TRBD2,CASSLSSGGSYNEQFF,TGCGCCAGCAGCTTGTCCAGCGGGGGTTCCTACAATGAGCAGTTCTTC
TRBJ2-1,TRBV7-3,NA,TRBD2,CASSPGTSGGREQFF,TGTGCCAGCAGCCCCGGGACTAGCGGGGGGCGTGAGCAGTTCTTC
TRBJ1-2,TRBV4-1,NA,NA,CASSQVATAGYTF,TGCGCCAGCAGCCAAGTGGCGACTGCTGGCTACACCTTC
TRBJ2-3,TRBV5-1,once,TRBD2,CASSLGTSGLTDTQYF,TGCGCCAGCAGCTTGGGGACTAGCGGGCTAACAGATACGCAGTATTTT
TRBJ1-2,TRBV12-3/TRBV12-4,NA,TRBD1,CASSSGQGGTF,TGTGCCAGCAGTTCCGGACAGGGCGGAACCTTC
TRBJ1-2,TRBV30,NA,TRBD1,CAASSGGGYGYTF,TGTGCCGCCTCGTCAGGGGGCGGCTATGGCTACACCTTC
TRBJ1-4,TRBV4-1,few,NA,CASSLQGATNEKLFF,TGCGCCAGCAGCCTTCAAGGGGCCACCAACGAAAAACTGTTTTTT
TRBJ1-4,TRBV2,NA,NA,CASSVRQFEKLFF,TGTGCCAGCAGCGTTAGACAGTTTGAAAAACTGTTTTTT
TRBJ2-7,TRBV6-5,NA,NA,CASSYGGATYEQYF,TGTGCCAGCAGTTATGGGGGGGCAACCTACGAGCAGTACTTC
TRBJ1-5,TRBV7-9,NA,NA,CASSSGNGQPQHF,TGTGCCAGCAGTTCAGGGAATGGACAGCCCCAGCATTTT
TRBJ2-1,TRBV11-3,NA,NA,CASSLGGGVQFF,TGTGCCAGCAGCTTAGGAGGCGGGGTTCAGTTCTTC
TRBJ1-6,TRBV6-5,NA,NA,CASSPADRGSPLHF,TGTGCCAGCAGCCCCGCGGACAGAGGTTCACCCCTCCACTTT
TRBJ1-4,TRBV6-4,NA,TRBD1,CASSPQGAVNEKLFF,TGTGCCAGCAGTCCACAGGGGGCGGTTAATGAAAAACTGTTTTTT
TRBJ1-5,TRBV28,NA,NA,CASSLPFPGGNQPQHF,TGTGCCAGCAGTTTACCCTTCCCAGGGGGCAATCAGCCCCAGCATTTT
TRBJ2-5,TRBV20-1,NA,NA,CSARPLETQYF,TGCAGTGCTAGACCCCTGGAGACCCAGTACTTC
TRBJ1-1,TRBV19,NA,TRBD1,CASSFRGPMNTEAFF,TGTGCCAGTAGCTTTAGGGGGCCGATGAACACTGAAGCTTTCTTT
TRBJ1-3,TRBV13,NA,NA,CASSPQGRNTIYF,TGTGCCAGCAGCCCTCAGGGTCGAAACACCATATATTTT
TRBJ1-1,TRBV19,NA,TRBD1,CASNFKGQGTAFF,TGTGCCAGTAATTTTAAGGGACAGGGGACAGCTTTCTTT
TRBJ1-1,TRBV5-6,few,NA,CASSLGQLEAFF,TGTGCCAGCAGCTTGGGACAGCTCGAAGCTTTCTTT